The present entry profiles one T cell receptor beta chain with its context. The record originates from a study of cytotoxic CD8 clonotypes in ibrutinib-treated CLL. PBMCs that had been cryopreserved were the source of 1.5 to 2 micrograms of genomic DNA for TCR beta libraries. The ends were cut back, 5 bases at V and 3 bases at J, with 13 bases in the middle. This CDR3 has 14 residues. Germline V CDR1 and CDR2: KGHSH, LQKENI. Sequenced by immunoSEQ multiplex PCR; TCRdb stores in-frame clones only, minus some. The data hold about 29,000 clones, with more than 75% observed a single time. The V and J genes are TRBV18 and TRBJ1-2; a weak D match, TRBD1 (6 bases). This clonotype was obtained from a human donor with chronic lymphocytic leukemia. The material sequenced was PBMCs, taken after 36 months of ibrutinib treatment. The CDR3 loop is CASSSSRGDYGYTF. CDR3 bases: TGTGCCAGCTCATCTTCAAGGGGGGACTATGGCTACACCTTC.